This T cell receptor (beta chain) was observed in a study of blood T cell repertoires in COVID-19 (dated by TCRdb to between 2020 and 2021). The study in broad terms: Collaborator samples came from the United States, Italy and Spain and covered acute and convalescent phases of COVID-19. A freely available public database, intended as a resource for researchers studying the immune response to SARS-CoV-2, is where the repertoires were released. Where HLA class I and class II types were available, the types were taken from metadata supplied by the sample provider, not from assay-based typing. The dataset comprised deeply sampled blood TCRbeta repertoires from subjects exposed to, actively infected with, or recovered from COVID-19. The material from the prospective study consisted of cDNA or gDNA derived from T cells, B-cell-depleted T cells, or PBMCs. The samples were drawn from the first 160 participants of the ongoing ImmuneRACE study and from some 1,300 subjects provided by 6 global collaborators. The sample metadata nearly always contained a de-identified subject ID, COVID-19 status, age in years and sex.

The CDR3 covers 17 residues, taking in both the cysteine and the phenylalanine. Only the CDR3 DNA is retained, 51 bases long and in frame from the first base. Between the V and J ends, shortened by 3 bases and 0 bases respectively, the junction contains 15 bases. TCRbeta CDR3 regions were amplified from genomic DNA using the immunoSEQ Assay, a bias-controlled multiplex PCR. In the paper's pipeline: The number of nucleated cells in each sample was estimated by amplification of reference gene primers within the assay. To quantify the absolute abundance of each unique TCRbeta CDR3 rearrangement, sequence reads were collapsed and filtered. For each sample, productive Simpson clonality was calculated as the square root of Simpson's diversity index across productive rearrangements. TCRdb holds this immuneACCESS table with in-frame rearrangements only. Some clones are missing; in checked studies, unresolved V genes explain under half, and the rest has no known cause. The V and J calls and the clone size are those of that table, but D and trimming were determined from the DNA. The sample profile shows 200,000 to 250,000 clones; more than 75% of them were found once. The ten largest make up roughly 12% of the sample.

Whole blood was collected in K2EDTA tubes by collaborating institutions according to the institutions' own protocols. For TCRbeta analysis, collaborators shipped samples in one of three forms: frozen whole blood, isolated PBMCs, or DNA extracted from either of those sample types. Of note for this clone: Its antigen is not yet known. No base quality values were provided; no much bigger clone lies one nucleotide off.

The research as a whole found: Clinical and demographic metadata were provided uncurated, with the amount varying by source and participant.

Sequenced sample: peripheral blood. This clonotype was obtained from a human donor in a cohort sampled during active COVID-19. Recombination joined TRBV23-1 with TRBJ1-5, and perhaps TRBD1 as D gene, on 6 matching bases. TRBV23-1 qualifies as an ORF whose function is uncertain. The CDR3 region reads CASSHAGTHDSNQPQHF. The nucleotide sequence reads TGCGCCAGCAGTCACGCCGGGACACACGATAGCAATCAGCCCCAGCATTTT.